One sample yielded the 29 T cell receptor beta chains listed below, sequenced in a study of T cells and Merkel cell carcinoma outcomes. Produced via immunoSEQ multiplex PCR; TCRdb's table is partial and in-frame only. This sample has 15,000 to 16,000 clones, with 81% found just once. Sequenced input: tumor tissue from Merkel cell carcinoma. Receptors were obtained from a human donor with Merkel cell carcinoma.

This chain uses TRBV6-5 with TRBJ2-1; 8 nucleotides line up with TRBD2. Germline V gene lookup returns CDR1 MNHEY and CDR2 SVGAGI. With 0 bases clipped from V and 9 bases from J, the junction kept 4 bases outside the gene matches. CDR3 length equals 14 residues. CDR3 sequence (DNA): TGTGCCAGCAGTTACTCCCGGACTAGCAGTGAGCAGTTCTTC. This encodes CASSYSRTSSEQFF.

The V gene is TRBV5-4, the J gene TRBJ2-1, with 9 bases that match TRBD2. Germline CDR1 reads SGHNT; CDR2 reads YYREEE (reference sequence). With V trimmed by 4 bases and J by 5 bases, 7 bases remained unmatched. The CDR3 sequence is 15 residues long. The CDR3 is CASSLAGGFDNEQFF. CDR3 DNA: TGTGCCAGCAGCCTGGCGGGGGGGTTCGACAATGAGCAGTTCTTC.

The chain joins TRBV27 to TRBJ2-6; D gene uncertain. V shed 2 bases and J shed 0 bases, with 2 bases lying between them. Per the germline V gene, CDR1 is MNHEY and CDR2 is SMNVEV (reference sequence). CDR3 length: 14 amino acids. CDR3 protein: CASSLNSGANVLTF. The CDR3 nucleotides are TGTGCCAGCAGTTTAAACTCTGGGGCCAACGTCCTGACTTTC. The variable domain in full, completed from reference TRBV27 and TRBJ2-6, reads EAQVTQNPRYLITVTGKKLTVTCSQNMNHEYMSWYRQDPGLGLRQIYYSMNVEVTDKGDVPEGYKVSRKEKRNFPLILESPSPNQTSLYFCASSLNSGANVLTFGAGSRLTVL.

The count of this clone is one. The rearrangement links TRBV7-9 to TRBJ2-3, with 10 bases identical to TRBD2. V shed 5 bases, J shed 6 bases, and the junction held 5 bases outside the gene matches. Germline V CDR1 and CDR2: SEHNR, FQNEAQ (reference sequence). The CDR3 extends over 14 amino acids. The CDR3 DNA follows: TGTGCCAGCAGCACAAGCGGGAGGGGTGATACGCAGTATTTT. It encodes CASSTSGRGDTQYF.

In DNA form, the CDR3 reads TGCGCCAGCAGCCAGCCGGGACTAGCGGCCGAGCAGTACTTC. The encoded protein is CASSQPGLAAEQYF. This chain connects TRBV4-1 to TRBJ2-7; 11 nucleotides agree with TRBD2. The CDR3 has 14 residues. The trim removed 3 bases at V and 6 bases at J, leaving 4 bases unmatched. Germline V gene lookup returns CDR1 MGHRA and CDR2 YSYEKL.

The chain is built from TRBV7-9 and TRBJ2-3; D remains ambiguous. The CDR3 loop spans 14 amino acids. Trimming pared 5 bases from V and 6 bases from J, leaving 15 bases between. Germline CDR1 is SEHNR and CDR2 is FQNEAQ (reference sequence). CDR3: CASSATSSYDTQYF. The CDR3 nucleotides read TGTGCCAGCAGCGCGACGTCTAGTTACGATACGCAGTATTTT.

This clone was counted a single time. This chain uses TRBV5-8 with TRBJ2-6, with a weak D call TRBD1 (6 bases). V lost 0 bases to trimming and J lost 2 bases, with 12 bases between them. The germline V gene encodes CDR1 SGHTS and CDR2 YDEGEE. This CDR3 comprises 17 residues. The CDR3 bases are TGTGCCAGCAGCTTGGGCCGACAGGTGGCTGGGGCCAACGTCCTGACTTTC. Protein sequence: CASSLGRQVAGANVLTF.

J is TRBJ2-7 and V is TRBV28; D possibly corresponds to TRBD2 (6 bases). The CDR3 runs 15 residues. Deletions cut 3 bases from V and 5 bases from J, with 17 bases between. Germline lookup yields CDR1 MDHEN and CDR2 SYDVKM. The chain's CDR3 is CASSFGGFVSHEQYF. For the CDR3, the DNA is TGTGCCAGCAGTTTCGGGGGATTCGTTAGCCACGAGCAGTACTTC.

V gene TRBV9 combines with J gene TRBJ2-7, with D perhaps TRBD2 (6 bases). This CDR3 has 14 residues. The ends were cut back, 5 bases at V and 7 bases at J, with 19 bases in the middle. Germline lookup yields CDR1 SGDLS and CDR2 YYNGEE. Here the CDR3 DNA reads TGTGCCAGCAGTGGACGTCGGGACTCTGCGGAGCAGTACTTC. This codes for CASSGRRDSAEQYF.

This sequence joins TRBV28 and TRBJ1-1; TRBD1 is a possible D gene (5 bases). Between the trimmed V and J ends, which lost 7 bases and 0 bases, there was a span of 12 bases. This CDR3 comprises 14 residues. The germline gives CDR1 MDHEN, CDR2 SYDVKM. CDR3 amino acids: CASTPGRLNTEAFF. CDR3 in DNA: TGTGCCAGCACCCCGGGACGGTTGAACACTGAAGCTTTCTTT.

A word on this clone: Relative to the germline gene, one junction end is altered; a read error may explain this. This chain uses TRBV4-1 with TRBJ2-7, with 9 bases that match TRBD2. The CDR3 covers 16 residues. Germline CDR1 MGHRA, CDR2 YSYEKL. The CDR3 DNA follows: TGCGCCAGCAGCCCCTACTTAAGCGGGAGGTCCTCCGAGCAGTACTTC. Protein product: CASSPYLSGRSSEQYF.

V usage is TRBV5-3 and J usage is TRBJ1-5; no firm D call. TRBV5-3 carries the ORF label, with uncertain function. The germline V and J ends were trimmed by 0 bases and 7 bases, with 14 bases remaining between them. CDR3 length: 15 residues. The CDR3 nucleotides are TGTGCCAGAAGCTTGGGGGGTTTGGGCTTACAGCCCCAGCATTTT. As protein: CARSLGGLGLQPQHF.

The genes are TRBV10-3 and TRBJ2-3, with D unresolved. The CDR3 covers 13 residues. The germline gives CDR1 ENHRY, CDR2 SYGVKD. V lost 5 bases and J lost 1, with 7 bases in between. The CDR3 reads CAISYSRTDTQYF. The CDR3 DNA reads as TGTGCCATCAGTTATTCCCGCACAGATACGCAGTATTTT.

About this clone: A read error may be the cause here, since a much bigger clone is one base away. The chain has TRBV28 and TRBJ1-1; unclear D gene. The CDR3 is 14 residues long. Trimming removed 5 bases from V and 3 bases from J, with 13 bases in between. Germline CDR1 is MDHEN and CDR2 is SYDVKM. CDR3 in DNA: TGTGCCAGCAGTCTCGCGGACGGGGACACTGAAGCTTTCTTT. Translation: CASSLADGDTEAFF.

The chain joins TRBV30 to TRBJ2-7; weak D call: TRBD1 (6 bases). This CDR3 comprises 13 residues. Germline CDR1 is GTSNPN and CDR2 is SVGIG (reference sequence). The germline V and J ends were trimmed by 5 bases and 0 bases, with 11 bases remaining between them. CDR3 nucleotide sequence: TGTGCCTGGGCCGGACAGCTCTCCTACGAGCAGTACTTC. It is translated as CAWAGQLSYEQYF.

CDR3 bases: TGTGCCAGTGGGGGACAGGTCGGCCCTGCAGTAAACTATGGCTACACCTTC. This sequence encodes CASGGQVGPAVNYGYTF. The V gene is TRBV19, the J gene TRBJ1-2, with 8 bases that match TRBD1. The junction had 16 bases not matched to a gene; V was cut back by 8 bases and J by 2 bases. The CDR3 is 17 residues long. The germline V gene encodes CDR1 LNHDA and CDR2 SQIVND (reference sequence).

The DNA for the CDR3 is TGTGCCAGCAGTTTATCGGGGGATAGGGGCCTCTACGAGCAGTACTTC. This encodes CASSLSGDRGLYEQYF. The genes are TRBV27 and TRBJ2-7; either TRBD1 or TRBD2 may fit D (5 bases each). The CDR3 runs 16 residues. V was shortened by 0 bases and J by 3 bases, with 15 bases between the two germline ends. The germline V gene encodes CDR1 MNHEY and CDR2 SMNVEV (reference sequence).

CDR3 nucleotide sequence: TGTGCCAGCAGCAAAGGAAGGGAAGAGGCCTATGGCTACACCTTC. This encodes CASSKGREEAYGYTF. This chain links TRBV21-1 with TRBJ1-2. TRBV21-1 has pseudogene status. The CDR3 is 15 amino acids.

This clone was recorded a few times. The chain carries TRBV19 and TRBJ2-1; D gene unclear. The V gene's germline CDR1 is LNHDA and CDR2 SQIVND (reference sequence). The CDR3 loop spans 14 amino acids. Trimming removed 9 bases from V and 0 bases from J, with 12 bases in between. CDR3 in amino acids: CARGWVYSYNEQFF. Here the CDR3 DNA reads TGTGCCAGGGGTTGGGTGTACTCCTACAATGAGCAGTTCTTC.

The chain joins TRBV30 to TRBJ2-7; a possible D gene is TRBD2 (5 bases). The ends were cut back, 4 bases at V and 3 bases at J, with 13 bases in the middle. Germline CDR1 GTSNPN, CDR2 SVGIG (reference sequence). CDR3 length equals 13 residues. The CDR3 DNA is TGTGCCTGGATGGCGGTTCGGGGCTACGAGCAGTACTTC. This encodes CAWMAVRGYEQYF. The variable domain in full, with the rest retrieved from reference TRBV30 and TRBJ2-7, is SQTIHQWPATLVQPVGSPLSLECTVEGTSNPNLYWYRQAAGRGLQLLFYSVGIGQISSEVPQNLSASRPQDRQFILSSKKLLLSDSGFYLCAWMAVRGYEQYFGPGTRLTVT.

In this sample, this clone turned up a few times. The chain links TRBV5-6 to TRBJ1-5; no reliable D call. Trimming left V 1 base short and J 6 bases short, with 17 bases between. CDR1 and CDR2 (germline): SGHDT, YYEEEE. The length of the CDR3 is 16 residues. The CDR3 DNA follows: TGTGCCAGCAGCTTGCGTGGGAGTGGGGTACGTCAGCCCCAGCATTTT. Encoded protein: CASSLRGSGVRQPQHF. The entire variable domain, with the rest obtained from reference TRBV5-6 and TRBJ1-5, is as follows: DAGVTQSPTHLIKTRGQQVTLRCSPKSGHDTVSWYQQALGQGPQFIFQYYEEEERQRGNFPDRFSGHQFPNYSSELNVNALLLGDSALYLCASSLRGSGVRQPQHFGDGTRLSIL.

The V and J genes are TRBV11-2 and TRBJ1-4; no definite D call. The CDR3 length is 15 residues. V was shortened by 0 bases and J by 6 bases, with 11 bases between the two germline ends. Germline V gene data show CDR1 as SGHAT and CDR2 as FQNNGV. The CDR3 loop is CASSLDWGGDEKLFF. The CDR3 nucleotides are TGTGCCAGCAGCTTAGATTGGGGAGGAGATGAAAAACTGTTTTTT.

This clone occurred a few times. The chain carries TRBV7-8 and TRBJ1-5, with 7 nucleotides matching TRBD1. Losses at the gene ends were 1 base for V and 0 bases for J; bases not matched to a gene: 6. The CDR3 has 17 amino acids. Germline CDR1 is SGHVS and CDR2 is FQNEAQ. The CDR3 here is CASSLVNRGNSNQPQHF. CDR3 DNA sequence: TGTGCCAGCAGCTTAGTTAACAGGGGTAATAGCAATCAGCCCCAGCATTTT.

V and J are TRBV5-4 and TRBJ2-5; D possibly corresponds to TRBD1 (6 bases). Trimming cost V 9 bases and J 5 bases, with 20 bases left between them. The germline V gene encodes CDR1 SGHNT and CDR2 YYREEE (reference sequence). This CDR3 spans 14 amino acids. The CDR3 loop reads CATAPTGRWETQYF. Written as DNA, the CDR3 is TGTGCCACCGCCCCAACAGGGCGGTGGGAGACCCAGTACTTC.

The chain joins TRBV7-9 to TRBJ2-2; D remains ambiguous. The V gene lost 1 base and the J gene lost 3 bases, with 3 bases spanning the gap. Germline V gene data show CDR1 as SEHNR and CDR2 as FQNEAQ (reference sequence). The CDR3 contains 13 residues. DNA of the CDR3: TGTGCCAGCAGCTTAGGGGACACCGGGGAGCTGTTTTTT. As protein: CASSLGDTGELFF.

The chain uses TRBV7-9 and TRBJ2-3; the D is unclear. Germline CDR1 reads SEHNR; CDR2 reads FQNEAQ (reference sequence). This CDR3 spans 12 amino acids. Trimming took off 7 bases at V and 0 bases at J, with 5 bases between the two ends. The CDR3 is CASTPSTDTQYF. The CDR3 bases are TGTGCCAGCACACCCAGCACAGATACGCAGTATTTT.

On this clone itself: Possible read error: a much larger clone is one base away. The chain employs TRBV7-6 and TRBJ2-1, with 7 bases identical to TRBD2. The germline gives CDR1 SGHVS, CDR2 FNYEAQ. This CDR3 has 14 amino acids. DNA for the CDR3: TGTGCCAACAGCTTAGCCGGGGGGTACAATGAGCAGTTCTTC. Encoded protein: CANSLAGGYNEQFF. The variable domain in full, completed from reference TRBV7-6 and TRBJ2-1, reads GAGVSQSPRYKVTKRGQDVALRCDPISGHVSLYWYRQALGQGPEFLTYFNYEAQQDKSGLPNDRFSAERPEGSISTLTIQRTEQRDSAMYRCANSLAGGYNEQFFGPGTRLTVL.

This clone came up a few times. The chain links TRBV6-6 to TRBJ1-6; 7 bases are shared with TRBD1. V was clipped by 0 bases and J by 9 bases; unmatched bases: 8. Germline V lookup: CDR1 MNHNY, CDR2 SVGAGI (reference sequence). This CDR3 spans 16 amino acids. The chain's CDR3 is CASSYSPGTDGSPLHF. DNA for the CDR3: TGTGCCAGCAGTTACTCCCCCGGGACAGATGGTTCACCCCTCCACTTT.

This clone was observed a handful of times. J is TRBJ1-5 and V is TRBV6-5; 8 bases agree with TRBD1. The J segment lost 2 bases and the V segment lost 6 bases, leaving 0 bases of the junction unmatched. This CDR3 region has 13 residues. The germline V gene has CDR1 MNHEY and CDR2 SVGAGI. The CDR3 DNA reads TGTGCCAGCAGACAGGGGGGCAATCAGCCCCAGCATTTT. This codes for CASRQGGNQPQHF.